The entry below describes one T cell receptor (beta chain). This entry comes from a study of blood T cells in healthy people across ages. With 3 bases removed from V and 2 bases from J, the gap between germline ends came to 10 bases. The CDR3 has 14 amino acids. CDR1 and CDR2 from the germline V gene are SGHDT and YYEEEE. Sample-barcoded 5' priming and a J-beta primer mix drove a second PCR of about 6 to 12 cycles. Each CDR3 protein gets one entry after TCRdb re-called the 5' RACE reads with MiXCR. Of around 1.5 million distinct CDR3 sequences listed, 59% are singletons. The sequenced sample was blood. The clonotype originates from a man younger than 30 in good health. The chain employs TRBV5-6 and TRBJ2-3, with D tentatively TRBD1 or TRBD2 (5 bases each). The CDR3 nucleotides are TGTGCCAGCAGCTCGGGACCAGACACAGATACGCAGTATTTT. Encoded protein: CASSSGPDTDTQYF.